The rows below give T cell receptor beta chains drawn from one sample of a study of radiotherapy plus CTLA-4 blockade in lung cancer. Measured with immunoSEQ multiplex PCR; TCRdb has only the in-frame clones, and not every one. The sample consists of some 73,000 clones, roughly 74% of them appearing once. The specimen comprised peripheral blood, sampled from a patient treated with radiotherapy plus ipilimumab. These receptors were taken from a human donor with non-small cell lung cancer whose response to radiotherapy plus ipilimumab could not be evaluated. Each CDR3 is given with its conserved first and last residue. The D gene is left open where the match is weak. Clone size appears in some rows only: once, few, many, or a class for an expanded clone.

>NA|TRBJ2-7|NA|TRBV18
TGTGCCAGCTCGTACGGGGGAGACGAGCAGTACTTC
CASSYGGDEQYF
>NA|TRBJ2-7|few|TRBV28
TGTGCCAGCAGGTACACAGGGGAGGAGTACGAGCAGTACTTC
CASRYTGEEYEQYF
>TRBD1|TRBJ1-4|NA|TRBV14
TGTGCCAGCAGTCGGGACAGCTTCTATGAAAAACTGTTTTTT
CASSRDSFYEKLFF
>NA|TRBJ1-2|NA|TRBV27
TGTGCCAGCAGTTTAGGCAGGTTCAGTGGCTACACCTTC
CASSLGRFSGYTF
>TRBD1|TRBJ1-6|NA|TRBV19
TGTGCCAGTAGACCGGGGACAGGTCTTTCGTCCCTCCACTTT
CASRPGTGLSSLHF
>TRBD1|TRBJ2-7|NA|TRBV5-1
TGCGCCAGCACCCGGGGGGGACAGGGGACCTACGAGCAGTACTTC
CASTRGGQGTYEQYF
>TRBD2|TRBJ2-5|once|TRBV7-3
TGTGCCAGCAGCCCCCACGGGGAGGGACAAGAGACCCAGTACTTC
CASSPHGEGQETQYF
>NA|TRBJ2-1|NA|TRBV9
TGTGCCAGCAGTGCTCGAACGGGGGACTTGAATGAGCAGTTCTTC
CASSARTGDLNEQFF
>NA|TRBJ1-1|NA|TRBV7-9
TGTGCCAGCGGCTCCTGGAATGAGGGCACTGAAGCTTTCTTT
CASGSWNEGTEAFF
>NA|TRBJ2-7|NA|TRBV7-8
TGTGCCAGCAGCCTAGGCGGTAGAGACTACGAGCAGTACTTC
CASSLGGRDYEQYF
>TRBD2|TRBJ2-7|NA|TRBV5-4
TGTGCCAGCAGCTCTAGCGGAGAACCCTACGAGCAGTACTTC
CASSSSGEPYEQYF
>TRBD2|TRBJ2-3|once|TRBV7-3
TGTGCCAGCAGCTTTTCCGGGACTAGCACCGATACGCAGTATTTT
CASSFSGTSTDTQYF
>NA|TRBJ1-1|few|TRBV7-3
TGTGCCAGCAGCTTAACGTATGGGGAGACTGAAGCTTTCTTT
CASSLTYGETEAFF
>NA|TRBJ1-2|NA|TRBV25-1
TGTGCCAGCAGAGAAAGTAACAACGATGGCTACACCTTC
CASRESNNDGYTF
>TRBD1|TRBJ2-7|NA|TRBV11-3
TGTGCCAGCAGCCTCCGGGGACAGGGGTACGAGCAGTACTTC
CASSLRGQGYEQYF
>TRBD1|TRBJ1-4|NA|TRBV6-5
TGTGCCAGCAGTTCATCCGGGACAGGGGATGAAAAACTGTTTTTT
CASSSSGTGDEKLFF
>NA|TRBJ1-2|few|TRBV7-9
TGTGCCAGCAGGGGTGGGTGGATATGGAGCTATGGCTACACCTTC
CASRGGWIWSYGYTF
>NA|TRBJ1-5|many|TRBV19
TGTGCCAGTAGTATCTCGCCCCGGGGGATCGGGGATCAGCCCCAGCATTTT
CASSISPRGIGDQPQHF
>TRBD1|TRBJ2-7|NA|TRBV6-7
TGTGCCAGCCCCCCCCGGGACAGACCCTACGAGCAGTACTTC
CASPPRDRPYEQYF
>TRBD1|TRBJ1-4|NA|TRBV12-5
TGTGCTAGTGCCTTTGGGGACAGGGAAAAAAAACTGTTTTTT
CASAFGDREKKLFF
>TRBD1|TRBJ2-7|NA|TRBV27
TGTGCCAGCAGTCGACAGGGGGCCACCTACGAGCAGTACTTC
CASSRQGATYEQYF
>TRBD1|TRBJ1-2|NA|TRBV19
TGTGCCAGTAGTATCTTCGGACAGGGAGGATATGGCTACACCTTC
CASSIFGQGGYGYTF
>NA|TRBJ2-5|NA|TRBV7-7
TGTGCCAGCAGCCAAGACCTGCCGGGGACCCAGTACTTC
CASSQDLPGTQYF
>TRBD2|TRBJ2-3|NA|TRBV4-1
TGCGCCAGCAGCCCTAGGACTAGCGGGAGGATAGCAGATACGCAGTATTTT
CASSPRTSGRIADTQYF
>NA|TRBJ2-7|NA|TRBV18
TGTGCCAGCTCACTATCAGGGTCCTACGAGCAGTACTTC
CASSLSGSYEQYF
>NA|TRBJ2-3|few|TRBV5-8
TGTGCCAGCAGCAAGCCACGGACTAGCACAGATACGCAGTATTTT
CASSKPRTSTDTQYF
>TRBD1|TRBJ1-3|NA|TRBV27
TGTGCCAGCAGCCGACAGGGGGCTGGAAACACCATATATTTT
CASSRQGAGNTIYF
>NA|TRBJ2-2|NA|TRBV7-3
TGTGCCAGCAGCGTACCGGTGAGGGCTGACACCGGGGAGCTGTTTTTT
CASSVPVRADTGELFF
>NA|TRBJ1-1|NA|TRBV5-1
TGCGCCAGCAGCTTGGGAGGGGGGGCGAGTGGGACTGAAGCTTTCTTT
CASSLGGGASGTEAFF
>TRBD1|TRBJ1-2|NA|TRBV29-1
TGCAGCGTTTACACCGGGACAGGGGTGAATGGCTACACCTTC
CSVYTGTGVNGYTF
>NA|TRBJ1-1|NA|TRBV4-1
TGCGCCAGCAGCCAAGTCTTGAACACTGAAGCTTTCTTT
CASSQVLNTEAFF
>TRBD2|TRBJ2-5|few|TRBV2
TGTGCCAGCGACCGGGAGGGAGAGACCCAGTACTTC
CASDREGETQYF
>NA|TRBJ2-7|NA|TRBV11-3
TGTGCCAGCAGCTCCGGGACTGAGCAGTACTTC
CASSSGTEQYF
>NA|TRBJ1-1|NA|TRBV5-1
TGCGCCAGCAGCTCCCACCCAGGGAACACTGAAGCTTTCTTT
CASSSHPGNTEAFF
>NA|TRBJ1-1|many|TRBV7-9
TGTGCCAGCAGCTTAGTTTCCTGGAGGGACACTGAAGCTTTCTTT
CASSLVSWRDTEAFF
>TRBD1|TRBJ1-4|NA|TRBV7-2
TGTGCCAGCAGCTTTAGGACAGGGGCTAATGAAAAACTGTTTTTT
CASSFRTGANEKLFF
>NA|TRBJ2-7|NA|TRBV6-6
TGTGCCAGCAGCGAGGAAAGGGGTATGTACGAGCAGTACTTC
CASSEERGMYEQYF
>TRBD2|TRBJ2-1|NA|TRBV2
TGTGCCAGCAGTCCGGGGACTAGTCTCTACAATGAGCAGTTCTTC
CASSPGTSLYNEQFF
>TRBD2|TRBJ2-5|NA|TRBV5-1
TGCGCCAGCAGCTTGTTGGGACTAGCGGAAGAGACCCAGTACTTC
CASSLLGLAEETQYF
>NA|TRBJ1-2|NA|TRBV5-8
TGTGCCAGCAGCCCAAACAGGAATACTGGCTACACCTTC
CASSPNRNTGYTF
>NA|TRBJ2-7|NA|TRBV28
TGTGCCAGCAGTTTGGGTAGGGGGTGGGTTTACGAGCAGTACTTC
CASSLGRGWVYEQYF
>TRBD2|TRBJ2-7|NA|TRBV27
TGTGCCAGCCGAGTGACTAGCGGGGGGGGCGAGCAGTACTTC
CASRVTSGGGEQYF
>TRBD1|TRBJ2-7|NA|TRBV10-1
TGCGCCACAGGGGACAGGGGCGACGAGCAGTACTTC
CATGDRGDEQYF
>NA|TRBJ2-3|NA|TRBV9
TGTGCCAGCAGCGTAGGAAGTAGCTTCACAGATACGCAGTATTTT
CASSVGSSFTDTQYF
>NA|TRBJ1-1|once|TRBV11-2
TGTGCCAGCAGCTTACCAGGTTTGGGTGAAGCTTTCTTT
CASSLPGLGEAFF
>NA|TRBJ1-5|NA|TRBV4-1
TGCGCCAGCAGCCAAGATAGAGGGGGGGGAGGTCAGCCCCAGCATTTT
CASSQDRGGGGQPQHF
>TRBD1|TRBJ1-1|NA|TRBV6-6
TGTGCCAGCAGTTCAGGGGGCATGAACACTGAAGCTTTCTTT
CASSSGGMNTEAFF
>NA|TRBJ2-7|NA|TRBV5-5
TGTGCCAGCAGCTTATCGCAGGGTCAATCCTACGAGCAGTACTTC
CASSLSQGQSYEQYF
>NA|TRBJ1-3|NA|TRBV28
TGTGCCAGCCGATTGGCCGAGGCTCGAAACACCATATATTTT
CASRLAEARNTIYF
>NA|TRBJ2-1|few|TRBV7-6
TGTGCCAGCAGCTTAGCCCCGACTAGTCAAAATGAGCAGTTCTTC
CASSLAPTSQNEQFF
>TRBD2|TRBJ2-1|NA|TRBV7-3
TGTGCCAGCAGCTTAGCTAGCGGGAGAGAGAATGAGCAGTTCTTC
CASSLASGRENEQFF
>NA|TRBJ1-1|NA|TRBV4-1
TGCGCCAGCAGCCAAGGGGGCAGTGACACTGAAGCTTTCTTT
CASSQGGSDTEAFF
>TRBD1|TRBJ2-7|once|TRBV7-9
TGTGCCAGCAGCTTGGACAGGGGGGACGAGCAGTACTTC
CASSLDRGDEQYF
>NA|TRBJ1-4|NA|TRBV30
TGTGCCTGCACCCCGGGGTTCGTCTTTAAGGCAACTAATGAAAAACTGTTTTTT
CACTPGFVFKATNEKLFF
>NA|TRBJ1-3|few|TRBV5-1
TGCGCCAGCAGCCGCGACAGCTCCTCTGGAAACACCATATATTTT
CASSRDSSSGNTIYF
>NA|TRBJ2-2|NA|TRBV5-1
TGCGCCAGCAGCCTCACCTCGGAGTGGACCGGGGAGCTGTTTTTT
CASSLTSEWTGELFF
>TRBD1|TRBJ1-5|NA|TRBV15
TGTGCCACCAGCACCGGGACAGTCAGCAATCAGCCCCAGCATTTT
CATSTGTVSNQPQHF
>NA|TRBJ2-7|few|TRBV6-6
TGTGCCAGCAGTTACCCGACCAGAGGCTACGAGCAGTACTTC
CASSYPTRGYEQYF